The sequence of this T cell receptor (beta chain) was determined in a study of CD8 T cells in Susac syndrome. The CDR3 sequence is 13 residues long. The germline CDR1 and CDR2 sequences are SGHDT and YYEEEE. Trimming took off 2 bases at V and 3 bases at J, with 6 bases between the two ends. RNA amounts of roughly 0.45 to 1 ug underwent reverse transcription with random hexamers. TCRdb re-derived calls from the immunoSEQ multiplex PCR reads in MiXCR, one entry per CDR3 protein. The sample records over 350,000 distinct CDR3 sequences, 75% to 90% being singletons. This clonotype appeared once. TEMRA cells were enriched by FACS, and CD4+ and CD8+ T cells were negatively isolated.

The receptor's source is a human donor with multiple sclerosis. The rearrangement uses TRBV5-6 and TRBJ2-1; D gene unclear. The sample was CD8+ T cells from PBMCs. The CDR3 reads CASSLYVYNEQFF. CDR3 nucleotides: TGTGCCAGCAGCTTATACGTCTACAATGAGCAGTTCTTC.